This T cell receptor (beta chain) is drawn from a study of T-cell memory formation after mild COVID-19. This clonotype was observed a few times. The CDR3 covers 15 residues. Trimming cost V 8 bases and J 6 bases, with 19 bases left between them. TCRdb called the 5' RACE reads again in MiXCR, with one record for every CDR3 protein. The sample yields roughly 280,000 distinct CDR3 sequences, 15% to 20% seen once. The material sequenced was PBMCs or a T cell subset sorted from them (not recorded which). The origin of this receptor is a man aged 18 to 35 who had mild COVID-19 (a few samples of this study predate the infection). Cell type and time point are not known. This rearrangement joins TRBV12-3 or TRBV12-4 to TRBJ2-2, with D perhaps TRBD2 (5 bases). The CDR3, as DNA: TGTGCCAGCCATCGGGGATCTGGGTGGGCCGGGGAGCTGTTTTTT. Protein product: CASHRGSGWAGELFF.